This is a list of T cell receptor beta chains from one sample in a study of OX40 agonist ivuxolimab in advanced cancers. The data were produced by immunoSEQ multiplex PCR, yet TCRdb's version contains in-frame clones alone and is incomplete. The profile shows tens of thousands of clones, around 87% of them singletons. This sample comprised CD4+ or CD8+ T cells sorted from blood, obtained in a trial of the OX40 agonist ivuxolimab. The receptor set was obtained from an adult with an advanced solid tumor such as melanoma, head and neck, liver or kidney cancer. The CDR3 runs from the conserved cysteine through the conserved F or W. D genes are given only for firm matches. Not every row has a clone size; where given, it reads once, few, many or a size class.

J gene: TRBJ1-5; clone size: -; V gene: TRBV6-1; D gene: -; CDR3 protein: CASSESGLNQPQHF; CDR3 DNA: TGTGCCAGCAGTGAATCAGGGCTCAATCAGCCCCAGCATTTT
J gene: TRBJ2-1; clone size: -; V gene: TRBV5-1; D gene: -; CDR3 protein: CASTWDFSYNEQFF; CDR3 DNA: TGCGCCAGCACCTGGGACTTCTCCTACAATGAGCAGTTCTTC
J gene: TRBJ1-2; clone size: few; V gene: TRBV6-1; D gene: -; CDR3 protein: CASSRDRSYGYTF; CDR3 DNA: TGTGCCAGCAGTAGAGACAGGTCCTATGGCTACACCTTC
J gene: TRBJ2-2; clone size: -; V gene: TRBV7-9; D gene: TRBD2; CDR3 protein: CASRGLAGAGELFF; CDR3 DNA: TGTGCCAGCAGAGGACTAGCGGGAGCCGGGGAGCTGTTTTTT
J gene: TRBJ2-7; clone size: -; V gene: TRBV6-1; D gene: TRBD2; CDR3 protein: CATALRTSGSYEQYF; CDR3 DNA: TGTGCCACTGCCCTCCGGACTAGCGGTTCCTACGAGCAGTACTTC
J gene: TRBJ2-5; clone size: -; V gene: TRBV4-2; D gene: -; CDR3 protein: CASSQAGGSGETQYF; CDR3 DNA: TGTGCCAGCAGCCAAGCTGGGGGCTCCGGGGAGACCCAGTACTTC
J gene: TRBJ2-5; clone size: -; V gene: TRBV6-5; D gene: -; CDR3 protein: CASTAVTSGETQYF; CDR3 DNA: TGTGCCAGCACCGCAGTGACTAGTGGGGAGACCCAGTACTTC
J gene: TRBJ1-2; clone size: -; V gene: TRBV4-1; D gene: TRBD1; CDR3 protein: CASSQRTGYGYTF; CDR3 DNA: TGCGCCAGCAGCCAGCGGACAGGGTATGGCTACACCTTC
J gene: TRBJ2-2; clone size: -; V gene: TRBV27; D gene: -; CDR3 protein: CASSWATSGGELFF; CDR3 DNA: TGTGCCAGCAGTTGGGCCACATCTGGCGGGGAGCTGTTTTTT
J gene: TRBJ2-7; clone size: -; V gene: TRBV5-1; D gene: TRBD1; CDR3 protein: CASSLAGGAWDEQYF; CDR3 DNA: TGCGCCAGCAGCTTGGCAGGGGGCGCGTGGGACGAGCAGTACTTC